This T cell receptor (beta chain) derives from a study of T-cell reconstitution after alpha-beta-depleted transplantation in children. TCRbeta library construction was performed incorporating unique molecular identifiers. TCRdb redid the calling of the PCR reads with MiXCR, one entry per CDR3 protein. The sample yields 360,000 or so distinct CDR3 sequences, over 20% seen once. V shed 0 bases and J shed 2 bases, with 10 bases lying between them. CDR3 size: 14 residues. Germline loops: CDR1 DFQATT, CDR2 SNEGSKA (reference sequence). This specimen consisted of PBMCs from the stem cell graft donor, obtained from the stem cell graft. The chain combines TRBV20-1 with TRBJ2-5, with a weak D call TRBD1 (5 bases). The clonotype comes from a human donor who donated a stem cell graft to a child with acute myeloid leukemia. The CDR3 protein is CSARDWRQQETQYF. The CDR3 DNA is TGCAGTGCTAGAGATTGGAGACAGCAAGAGACCCAGTACTTC.